The rows below give T cell receptor beta chains drawn from one sample of a study of control samples from healthy donors and cancer patients. Sequenced by immunoSEQ multiplex PCR; TCRdb stores in-frame clones only, minus some. The repertoire has about 160,000 clones, 96% of them found once; the top ten carry approximately 1%. The source material was blood. These receptors originate from a young woman in good health. The CDR3 runs from the conserved cysteine through the conserved F or W. Fields, in order: V gene, CDR3 protein.

>TRBV3-1/TRBV3-2
CASSQVGSGNTIYF
>TRBV28
CASSSGLAGGSYNEQFF
>TRBV9
CASSVGLAGVRETQYF
>TRBV19
CASSIRPISTGSSYNSPLHF
>TRBV15
CATSRQQGSGANVLTF
>TRBV30
CAWSVGVTTAGYTF
>TRBV12-3/TRBV12-4
CASSPANYGYTF
>TRBV4-1
CASSQGGQALGRTEAFF
>TRBV2
CASSTTGSSQETQYF
>TRBV25-1
CASSERQNSYEQYF
>TRBV7-6
CASSLGSQGFPEAFF
>TRBV7-3
CASSLTGGYTEAFF
>TRBV27
CASRDFSGEKLFF
>TRBV6-1
CASSELGLNYGYTF
>TRBV10-3
CATRDRDNYGYTF
>TRBV7-9
CASSLGLAGGPYEQYF
>TRBV4-2
CASSQALAGRLGGTGELFF
>TRBV15
CATSTTRSGGGYNEQFF
>TRBV7-2
CASSSTLAGAYEQYF
>TRBV4-2
CASSQDLVSGADTGELFF